The T cell receptor (beta chain) described here comes from a study of graft-versus-host responses after intestinal transplantation. Findings and caveats of the study: Individuals carrying graft-donor T cell macrochimerism showed high graft-versus-host to host-versus-graft clonal ratios in allografts. Early post-transplant falls in HvG clones accompanied the peak levels of circulating GvH clones. Recipient bone marrow held GvH clones, some seen earlier in ileum or blood.

To note about this clone: Its antigen is undetermined.

V lost 1 base and J lost 2, with 7 bases in between. The CDR3 has 14 residues. Germline V gene lookup returns CDR1 LNHDA and CDR2 SQIVND (reference sequence). Assay used: immunoSEQ multiplex PCR; TCRdb lists only in-frame clones, some missing. The table has about 120,000 clones, about nine tenths seen once. This sample comprised unstimulated CD4+ T cells sorted from spleen or lymph node cells, obtained before intestinal transplant. The receptor's source is a human donor who received an intestinal transplant. The chain joins TRBV19 to TRBJ2-3; possibly TRBD2 for D (5 bases). In nucleotides, the CDR3 is TGTGCCAGTAGTATAGGTCGGGACACAGATACGCAGTATTTT. Protein: CASSIGRDTDTQYF.